The 9 T cell receptor beta chains listed next were all sequenced from one sample in a study of T cells after yellow fever vaccination. TCRdb itself ran the 5' RACE reads through MiXCR, one entry per CDR3 protein. The sample shows approximately 120,000 distinct CDR3 sequences, about 8.2% of them seen only once. The sequencing here drew on CD8+ T cells sorted from PBMCs, taken on the day of the yellow fever booster vaccination. All receptors derive from a man aged 18-30 years who received the YFV17D yellow fever vaccine.

This clonotype appeared a few times. The chain couples TRBV9 to TRBJ1-3; maybe TRBD1 (5 bases). This CDR3 region has 16 residues. Trimming removed 0 bases from V and 0 bases from J, with 10 bases in between. CDR1 and CDR2 from the germline V gene are SGDLS and YYNGEE. The CDR3 DNA reads TGTGCCAGCAGCGTAGAAGGGGCCTTCTCTGGAAACACCATATATTTT. It yields the protein CASSVEGAFSGNTIYF.

The V and J genes are TRBV10-3 and TRBJ2-3; 8 bases agree with TRBD2. The trim removed 3 bases at V and 2 bases at J, leaving 13 bases unmatched. The CDR3 sequence is 18 residues long. CDR1 ENHRY and CDR2 SYGVKD come from the germline V gene. In DNA form, the CDR3 reads TGTGCCATCAGTGAAGAGATAGCGGGGAGTACCCTCACAGATACGCAGTATTTT. Residues: CAISEEIAGSTLTDTQYF.

This chain links TRBV20-1 with TRBJ1-2, with 9 bases lining up with TRBD1. The CDR3 sequence is 17 residues long. Per the germline V gene, CDR1 is DFQATT and CDR2 is SNEGSKA (reference sequence). Trimming cost V 3 bases and J 8 bases; bases outside gene matches: 19. The CDR3 spells CSARDSGTGSTWWGYTF. CDR3 DNA sequence: TGCAGTGCTAGGGATTCGGGGACAGGGAGTACTTGGTGGGGCTACACCTTC.

The rearrangement uses TRBV15 and TRBJ2-2, with TRBD1 as a possible D gene (5 bases). Trimming shortened V by 0 bases and J by 2 bases, and 13 bases separated the two germline ends. CDR1 LNHNV and CDR2 YYDKDF come from the germline V gene (reference sequence). This CDR3 is 17 amino acids long. The CDR3 reads CATSRDGAADNTGELFF. In DNA, the CDR3 is TGTGCCACCAGCAGAGATGGGGCGGCAGATAACACCGGGGAGCTGTTTTTT.

The chain uses TRBV20-1 and TRBJ2-7; D gene ambiguous. Germline assignment: CDR1 DFQATT and CDR2 SNEGSKA (reference sequence). The V and J ends lost 1 base and 2 bases respectively, with 9 bases between them. CDR3 size: 13 residues. CDR3 residues: CSARVQRTYEQYV. CDR3 DNA: TGCAGTGCTAGAGTTCAGAGAACCTACGAGCAGTACGTC.

The chain employs TRBV5-5 and TRBJ1-1, with D unclear. With 7 bases removed from V and 1 base from J, the gap between germline ends came to 8 bases. Germline values: CDR1 SGHKS, CDR2 YYEKEE (reference sequence). The length of the CDR3 is 12 residues. The DNA of the CDR3 is TGTGCCAGCGCAGACCGGAACACTGAAGCTTTCTTT. It is translated as CASADRNTEAFF.

This clonotype appeared a few times. This chain joins TRBV6-2 or TRBV6-3 and TRBJ2-7; 8 bases fit TRBD1. V was clipped by 4 bases and J by 4 bases; unmatched bases: 3. Germline lookup yields CDR1 MNHEY and CDR2 SVGEGT. The CDR3 is made up of 13 amino acids. Here the CDR3 reads CASSWGQVYEQYV. The CDR3 DNA follows: TGTGCCAGCAGTTGGGGACAGGTATACGAGCAGTACGTC.

This clonotype was found a few times. The rearrangement joins TRBV5-1 to TRBJ1-2; D is possibly TRBD1 (5 bases). V was cut by 0 bases and J by 7 bases, with 10 bases left in between. This CDR3 is built from 13 residues. CDR1 is SGHRS, CDR2 YFSETQ, per germline. CDR3 sequence: CASSLVQGGGYTF. Written as DNA, the CDR3 is TGCGCCAGCAGCTTGGTGCAGGGCGGTGGCTACACCTTC. Based on the CDR3 plus reference TRBV5-1 and TRBJ1-2, the full variable domain is KAGVTQTPRYLIKTRGQQVTLSCSPISGHRSVSWYQQTPGQGLQFLFEYFSETQRNKGNFPGRFSGRQFSNSRSEMNVSTLELGDSALYLCASSLVQGGGYTFGSGTRLTVV.

In its sample, this clonotype was seen a few times. The chain carries TRBV19 and TRBJ1-6, with unresolved D. The length of the CDR3 is 14 residues. Germline CDR1 reads LNHDA; CDR2 reads SQIVND (reference sequence). V shed 5 bases and J shed 9 bases, with 14 bases lying between them. In DNA, the CDR3 is TGTGCCAGTAGTTCTGACTACAACCTTTCACCCCTCCACTTT. This codes for CASSSDYNLSPLHF.